The clone carrying this T cell receptor beta chain was seen once. Antigen: not known. CDR1 and CDR2 from the germline V gene are MDHEN and SYDVKM. With V trimmed by 2 bases and J by 4 bases, 7 bases remained unmatched. The CDR3 extends over 16 amino acids. The method was immunoSEQ multiplex PCR; TCRdb's version includes in-frame clones alone and lacks a portion of them. The sample holds under 140,000 clones; about 81% are singletons and the top ten take 4% to 5%. The sample belongs to a study of T cell responses to AZD1222 COVID-19 vaccine. Notes on the study in general: Reportedly, close to half of spike-specific TCRs are directed against unmutated variant regions.

The J gene is TRBJ1-5, the V gene TRBV28; 8 bases are a match to TRBD1. The TCR originated in an adult in good health. The specimen comprised peripheral blood, sampled on day 0 of AZD1222 vaccination. CDR3 protein: CASSLNRGGSNQPQHF. Here the CDR3 DNA reads TGTGCCAGCAGTTTAAACAGGGGGGGATCAAATCAGCCCCAGCATTTT. Full variable domain (outside the CDR3, taken from reference TRBV28 and TRBJ1-5): DVKVTQSSRYLVKRTGEKVFLECVQDMDHENMFWYRQDPGLGLRLIYFSYDVKMKEKGDIPEGYSVSREKKERFSLILESASTNQTSMYLCASSLNRGGSNQPQHFGDGTRLSIL.